This T cell receptor beta chain was sequenced in a study of regulatory T cells in long-lasting Graves disease. This clonotype was detected ten times or more. Time point reported: newly diagnosed GD, antithyroid drugs for less than 3 months. Isolated PBMC RNA provided the starting material for the TCR library. Trimming at V came to 4 bases and at J to 3 bases, leaving 3 bases not matched to a gene. The CDR3 sequence is 12 residues long. Germline V CDR1 and CDR2: SQVTM, ANQGSEA. iRepertoire HTBI primers and Arm-PCR of CDR3 regions built TCR beta libraries. Via MiXCR, TCRdb re-called the multiplex PCR reads, giving one row per CDR3 protein. The sample includes roughly 510,000 distinct CDR3 sequences, about 16% seen only once; the top ten take 9.5% to 15%. The same data also contributed to another study, on T cells in Graves' hyperthyroidism and ophthalmopathy.

The source is a man younger than 35 with Graves disease. The material was peripheral blood mononuclear cells (PBMCs), obtained at new diagnosis, from a patient treated with antithyroid drugs. V and J are TRBV29-1 and TRBJ2-7, with 7 bases identical to TRBD2. The CDR3 region is CSVVAGVYEQYF. DNA for the CDR3: TGCAGCGTTGTGGCGGGAGTCTACGAGCAGTACTTC.